The clone carrying this TCR beta chain was counted a few times. The antigen is undetermined. This sample stems from a study of cytomegalovirus exposure and HLA in healthy donors. The CDR3 is made up of 17 amino acids. CDR1 and CDR2 (germline): SGHRS, YFSETQ. V shed 3 bases and J 0 bases; nucleotides not matched to a gene: 5. A multiplex PCR was run with 60 Vbeta primers and 13 Jbeta primers. This table comes from immunoSEQ multiplex PCR, and its TCRdb copy is limited to in-frame clones, with some not included. Altogether approximately 100,000 clones are present, 65% to 85% being singletons, with the ten largest covering 2.5% to 3.5%. Study-level points and caveats: What a later analysis showed was that several of the most significant clusters appeared linked to common viral pathogens. Most TCR beta V segments were productive about 87% or about 30% of the time in an earlier analysis. The availability of immune exposure information extended only to CMV serostatus. The study labeled about 160 TCR beta chains cytomegalovirus-associated.

This sequence joins TRBV5-1 and TRBJ2-1; TRBD2 aligns across 11 bases. This sequence was found in a male donor in good health and CMV-seropositive. Input material: PBMCs. CDR3 sequence: CASSYTGTSGSYNEQFF. The CDR3 bases are TGCGCCAGCAGCTATACCGGGACTAGCGGCTCCTACAATGAGCAGTTCTTC.